The sample holds a few counts of the clone carrying this T cell receptor beta chain. Its specificity is unknown. The V gene's germline CDR1 is SGHDT and CDR2 YYEEEE. CDR3 length: 12 residues. The ends lost 5 bases at V and 9 bases at J; junction bases unmatched: 4. The sample is drawn from a study of T-cell reconstitution after alpha-beta-depleted transplantation in children. Findings and caveats of the study: Where alpha-beta T cells came from about two months after transplant was reportedly several hundred expanded graft clones. From surviving recipient T cells and thymic progenitors came the high day-60 TCRbeta diversity observed in some patients.

Unique molecular identifiers were built into the TCRbeta library. TCRdb reanalysed the PCR reads using MiXCR and keeps one entry per CDR3 protein. The table lists approximately 500,000 distinct CDR3 sequences, around 27% of them singletons. The chain carries TRBV5-6 and TRBJ2-1; 8 bases match TRBD2. Specimen: PBMCs, collected before TCRalphabeta/CD19-depleted stem cell transplant. The receptor's source is a boy in the first two years of life with Wiskott-Aldrich syndrome, due to receive a stem cell transplant. Here the CDR3 reads CASRGLAREQFF. Written as DNA, the CDR3 is TGTGCCAGCAGAGGACTAGCCCGTGAGCAGTTCTTC.